The entry below describes one T cell receptor beta chain. Its specificity is not known. From RNA transcripts, TCR beta CDR3 regions were amplified. During a first-round RT-PCR of the TCR CDR3, the HTBI primer set was used. TCRdb re-analysed the multiplex PCR reads in MiXCR, keeping a single row per CDR3 protein. The top ten clones hold about 7% of a sample with about 640,000 distinct CDR3 sequences, just under 45% of them seen once. The data derive from a study of T cells in Graves' hyperthyroidism and ophthalmopathy. Uncontrolled infection, other autoimmune disease, pregnancy or lactation barred patients from enrollment. The study's findings and limits: Through a model of 13 V-J features, ophthalmopathy was separated from stable hyperthyroidism. Most thyroid clonotypes with frequency above 0.001 were detected in blood.

This receptor was taken from an adult man with Graves' disease, either hyperthyroidism or ophthalmopathy (not recorded which). Material: peripheral blood or thyroid tissue (not recorded which).

CDR3 in amino acids: CASSANYAGTASTYEQYF. DNA for the CDR3: TGTGCCAGCAGTGCGAATTACGCCGGGACAGCGAGTACCTACGAGCAGTACTTC. The chain couples TRBV25-1 to TRBJ2-7; 7 nucleotides align to TRBD1. Germline CDR1 MGHDK, CDR2 SYGVNS. Germline trimming cut 4 bases from V and 2 bases from J; bases unmatched to any gene: 17. The CDR3 sequence is 18 residues long.